Listed here are 6 T cell receptor beta chains from one sample, sequenced in a study of shared clonotypes between healthy human individuals. Assay: immunoSEQ multiplex PCR; the TCRdb copy retains only in-frame clones and omits some. The table includes approximately 2,200,000 clones, about 93% detected once. CD45RO-negative cells were positively selected for CCR7, leaving out terminally differentiated effector memory CD45RA+ cells. Material for sequencing was naive CD8+ T cells from PBMCs. The receptors derive from a young man in good health. Some clones in this sample may be carry-over from other donors' samples.

The rearrangement uses TRBV29-1 and TRBJ2-1, with 12 bases matching TRBD2. The junction had 3 bases not matched to a gene; V was cut back by 4 bases and J by 5 bases. Germline loops: CDR1 SQVTM, CDR2 ANQGSEA. The CDR3 runs to 14 residues. The CDR3 loop is CSVGRTSGNNEQFF. CDR3 in DNA: TGCAGCGTTGGGCGGACTAGCGGGAACAATGAGCAGTTCTTC.

In this sample, this clone turned up once. The gene calls are TRBV9 and TRBJ1-1, with D possibly matching TRBD1 (5 bases). V was pared by 2 bases and J by 1 base, with 12 bases between. Germline V CDR1 and CDR2: SGDLS, YYNGEE. The CDR3 loop spans 15 amino acids. CDR3: CASSVFGGGNTEAFF. The DNA of the CDR3 is TGTGCCAGCAGCGTGTTTGGGGGAGGGAACACTGAAGCTTTCTTT.

The rearrangement joins TRBV2 to TRBJ1-2, with 8 bases lining up with TRBD1. The CDR3 runs to 16 residues. CDR1 is SNHLY and CDR2 is FYNNEI in the germline V gene. V dropped 2 bases and J dropped 6; count of bases not matched to a gene: 11. CDR3 coding DNA: TGTGCCAGCAGTGAAATGAAGGCAGGGGGCTTCGATGGCTACACCTTC. Translated: CASSEMKAGGFDGYTF.

There are a few counts of this clone. This chain uses TRBV20-1 with TRBJ2-7, with unresolved D. Trimming left V 0 bases short and J 3 bases short, with 3 bases between. The CDR3 covers 11 residues. The germline CDR1 and CDR2 sequences are DFQATT and SNEGSKA (reference sequence). The CDR3 DNA reads TGCAGTGCTAGAGAATTCTACGAGCAGTACTTC. It yields the protein CSAREFYEQYF.

This chain uses TRBV27 with TRBJ1-5; D gene ambiguous. The V end lost 6 bases, the J end lost 6 bases, and 15 bases lay between the germline ends. The germline gives CDR1 MNHEY, CDR2 SMNVEV (reference sequence). CDR3 length: 14 residues. The CDR3 DNA reads as TGTGCCAGCAGCTACGGATCCCTCGGTCAGCCCCAGCATTTT. Translated, it gives CASSYGSLGQPQHF.

The chain combines TRBV7-9 with TRBJ1-2; D is possibly TRBD1 (5 bases). Germline V gives CDR1 SEHNR, CDR2 FQNEAQ (reference sequence). The CDR3 is made up of 14 amino acids. Trimming shortened V by 2 bases and J by 8 bases, and 15 bases separated the two germline ends. The CDR3 region is CASSLPALRDGYTF. The CDR3 DNA reads as TGTGCCAGCAGCTTACCGGCCCTGAGGGACGGCTACACCTTC.